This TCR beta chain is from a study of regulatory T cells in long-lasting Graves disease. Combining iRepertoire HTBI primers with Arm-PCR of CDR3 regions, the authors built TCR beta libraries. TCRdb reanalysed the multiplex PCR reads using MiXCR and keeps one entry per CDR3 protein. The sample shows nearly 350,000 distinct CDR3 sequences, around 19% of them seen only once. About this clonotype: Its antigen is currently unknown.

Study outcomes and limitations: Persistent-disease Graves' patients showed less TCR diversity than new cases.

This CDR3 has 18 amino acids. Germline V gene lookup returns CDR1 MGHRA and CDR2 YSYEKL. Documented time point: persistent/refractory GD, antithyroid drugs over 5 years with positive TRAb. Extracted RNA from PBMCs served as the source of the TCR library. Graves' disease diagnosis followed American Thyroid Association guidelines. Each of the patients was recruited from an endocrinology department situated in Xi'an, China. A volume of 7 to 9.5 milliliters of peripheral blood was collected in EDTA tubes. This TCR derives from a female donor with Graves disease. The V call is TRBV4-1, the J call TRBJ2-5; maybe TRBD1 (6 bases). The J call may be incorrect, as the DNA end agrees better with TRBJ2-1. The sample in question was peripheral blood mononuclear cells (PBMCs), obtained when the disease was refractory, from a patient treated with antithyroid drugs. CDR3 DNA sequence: TGCGCCAGCAGCCAACATGTAGGGTTTAAGGGGGTGGGGAATGAGCAGTTCTTC. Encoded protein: CASSQHVGFKGVGNEQFF.